The 20 T cell receptor beta chains given below trace back to one sample, sequenced in a study of T cell clonality in common variable immunodeficiency. Study-level points and caveats: Reportedly, TCR beta sequences from common variable immunodeficiency showed fewer deletions and N-nucleotide insertions.

The method was immunoSEQ multiplex PCR; TCRdb's version includes in-frame clones alone and lacks a portion of them. The sample has tens of thousands of clones, none seen only once. Their antigens remain unidentified. The source material was peripheral blood mononuclear cells. These receptors came from a human donor with common variable immunodeficiency.

This clone came up many times. The CDR3 end is not reached by the read, which stops 3 residues before it; the germline J gene fills it in. The chain uses TRBV20-1 and TRBJ2-2; D gene ambiguous. Germline loops: CDR1 DFQATT, CDR2 SNEGSKA (reference sequence). The germline V and J ends were trimmed by 6 bases and 2 bases, with 13 bases remaining between them. This CDR3 comprises 14 residues. CDR3 bases read: TGCAGTGCCCCAACACGGGTTAACACCGGGGAG. Its protein product is CSAPTRVNTGE. Given in full, the CDR3 is CSAPTRVNTGELFF.

This clone was counted between two and nine times. The CDR3 extends 3 residues past the end of the read, so its final part is completed from the germline J gene. The sample holds other DNA sequences that translate to the same CDR3. The gene calls are TRBV30 and TRBJ1-1; D ambiguous. Per germline, CDR1 GTSNPN and CDR2 SVGIG (reference sequence). The CDR3 spans 12 residues. CDR3 region: CAWSVGVLEAFF. The covered CDR3 bases are TGTGCCTGGAGTGTCGGGGTGTTGGAA.

This clone was detected only a few times. Read coverage stops 3 residues before the CDR3 terminus; the germline J gene supplies the remainder. This rearrangement joins TRBV19 to TRBJ1-2; the D gene is possibly TRBD1 (5 bases). CDR1 LNHDA and CDR2 SQIVND come from the germline V gene (reference sequence). This CDR3 contains 17 residues. The CDR3 here is CASSISAPGERQSGYTF. Incomplete CDR3 DNA: TGTGCCAGTAGTATATCCGCCCCGGGGGAGCGGCAGTCAGGC.

This clone was seen more than once but under ten times. The read is 3 residues too short to cover the CDR3 end, so that end is filled in from the germline J gene. The chain has TRBV19 and TRBJ2-1; 7 bases agree with TRBD1. This CDR3 region has 16 residues. The junction had 10 bases not matched to a gene; V was cut back by 3 bases and J by 5 bases. Germline lookup yields CDR1 LNHDA and CDR2 SQIVND (reference sequence). CDR3 loop: CASSIPGGNSDNEQFF. The DNA read from the CDR3 is TGTGCCAGTAGTATCCCAGGGGGTAATAGTGACAATGAG.

A few counts support this clone. The read stops 3 residues short of the end of the CDR3; the missing end is completed from the germline J gene. The rearrangement uses TRBV18 and TRBJ1-6; TRBD1 agrees at 7 bases. Trimming at V came to 3 bases and at J to 5 bases, leaving 4 bases not matched to a gene. The CDR3 has 15 residues. Germline V gene data show CDR1 as KGHSH and CDR2 as LQKENI. The sequenced part of the CDR3 DNA is TGTGCCAGCTCACCGTCGGGACAGCATAATTCACCC. It codes for CASSPSGQHNSP. The full CDR3 protein reads CASSPSGQHNSPLHF. The full variable domain, with the rest looked up from reference TRBV18 and TRBJ1-6, is NAGVMQNPRHLVRRRGQEARLRCSPMKGHSHVYWYRQLPEEGLKFMVYLQKENIIDESGMPKERFSAEFPKEGPSILRIQQVVRGDSAAYFCASSPSGQHNSPLHFGNGTRLTVT.

Concerning this clone itself: The CDR3 end falls 3 residues outside the read, so it is completed with the germline J gene. V usage is TRBV7-2 and J usage is TRBJ1-2; 9 nucleotides line up with TRBD1. CDR1 and CDR2 (germline): SGHTA, FQGNSA. V dropped 3 bases and J dropped 4; count of bases not matched to a gene: 6. The CDR3 consists of 15 residues. CDR3 amino acids: CASSLGQGGGYGYTF. The sequenced part of the CDR3 DNA is TGTGCCAGCAGCTTGGGACAGGGAGGAGGCTATGGC.

This clone was counted ten times or more. Partial CDR3 DNA: TGTGCCAGTAGTATGTGGCAGGGAAGGACTGAA. Protein sequence: CASSMWQGRTE. The entire CDR3 protein is CASSMWQGRTEAFF. The rearrangement joins TRBV19 to TRBJ1-1; D perhaps matches TRBD1 (5 bases). The read comes to an end 3 residues before the CDR3 does, leaving the germline J gene to fill in the end. Trimming pared 3 bases from V and 5 bases from J, leaving 13 bases between. Germline-derived CDR1 and CDR2 are LNHDA and SQIVND (reference sequence). The CDR3 runs to 14 residues.

This clone showed up many times. The read comes to an end 3 residues before the CDR3 does, leaving the germline J gene to fill in the end. The V call is TRBV30, the J call TRBJ1-6, with a possible D match to TRBD1 (5 bases). The ends were cut back, 3 bases at V and 4 bases at J, with 16 bases in the middle. CDR3 length: 16 amino acids. Per germline, CDR1 GTSNPN and CDR2 SVGIG (reference sequence). The covered CDR3 bases are TGTGCCTGGAGCCACGATACGGGGGGTTATAATTCACCC. Its translation is CAWSHDTGGYNSP. The CDR3 as a whole reads CAWSHDTGGYNSPLHF. Looking up the rest from reference TRBV30 and TRBJ1-6 gives the full variable domain: SQTIHQWPATLVQPVGSPLSLECTVEGTSNPNLYWYRQAAGRGLQLLFYSVGIGQISSEVPQNLSASRPQDRQFILSSKKLLLSDSGFYLCAWSHDTGGYNSPLHFGNGTRLTVT.

This clone was recorded many times. The CDR3 extends 3 residues past the end of the read, so its final part is completed from the germline J gene. The chain employs TRBV29-1 and TRBJ1-1; 8 bases agree with TRBD1. There are 14 residues in the CDR3. With 2 bases clipped from V and 5 bases from J, the junction kept 7 bases outside the gene matches. Per the germline V gene, CDR1 is SQVTM and CDR2 is ANQGSEA. CDR3 bases read: TGCAGCGTTGAAACCGAAGACAGGGGAACTGAA. This translates into CSVETEDRGTE. The CDR3 reads in full as CSVETEDRGTEAFF.

Details on this clone: The CDR3 goes on 3 residues after the read ends, and that part is filled in from the germline J gene. V gene TRBV29-1 combines with J gene TRBJ2-7; a possible D gene is TRBD2 (6 bases). V lost 2 bases to trimming and J lost 5 bases, with 16 bases between them. This CDR3 region has 14 residues. CDR1 is SQVTM, CDR2 ANQGSEA, per germline. The CDR3 reads CSVERDSDVHEQYF. CDR3 bases read: TGCAGCGTTGAAAGGGACTCAGACGTACACGAG.

Of note for this clone: Sequencing ends 3 residues short of the CDR3 end; the germline J gene provides the rest. The rearrangement joins TRBV2 to TRBJ2-5; a possible D gene is TRBD1 (6 bases). The length of the CDR3 is 13 residues. Deletions cut 6 bases from V and 3 bases from J, with 11 bases between. CDR1 is SNHLY, CDR2 FYNNEI, per germline. The CDR3 sequence: CASRLTGKETQYF. CDR3 DNA, as far as it was read: TGTGCCAGCAGGCTTACAGGGAAAGAGACC.

Points on this clone: The CDR3 extends 3 residues past the end of the read, so its final part is completed from the germline J gene. The rearrangement uses TRBV5-1 and TRBJ2-7; TRBD1 is a possible D gene (6 bases). The CDR3 is 14 amino acids. V gave up 4 bases and J gave up 3 bases, with 14 bases separating them. The germline V gene encodes CDR1 SGHRS and CDR2 YFSETQ. The CDR3: CASSPAQQGYEQYF. The CDR3 DNA, read in part, is TGCGCCAGCAGCCCCGCACAACAGGGCTACGAG. Together with reference TRBV5-1 and TRBJ2-7, the CDR3 gives the full variable domain: KAGVTQTPRYLIKTRGQQVTLSCSPISGHRSVSWYQQTPGQGLQFLFEYFSETQRNKGNFPGRFSGRQFSNSRSEMNVSTLELGDSALYLCASSPAQQGYEQYFGPGTRLTVT.

A remark on this clone: The read ends 3 residues before the CDR3 terminus; that terminus is restored from the germline J gene. This chain uses TRBV19 with TRBJ1-5; 8 bases are shared with TRBD1. The V and J ends lost 5 bases and 8 bases, in that order; junction bases with no gene match: 8. In germline, CDR1 is LNHDA, CDR2 SQIVND (reference sequence). The CDR3 contains 14 residues. The CDR3 is CASSAGQGSEPQHF. The CDR3 bases that were read are TGTGCCAGTAGTGCCGGACAGGGCTCGGAGCCC.

About this clone itself: Read sequence stops 3 residues before the CDR3 end, and the germline J gene provides the missing end. V is TRBV7-9 and J is TRBJ2-7; TRBD1 might be the D (6 bases). The V gene lost 4 bases and the J gene lost 4 bases, with 11 bases spanning the gap. Germline loops: CDR1 SEHNR, CDR2 FQNEAQ (reference sequence). This CDR3 comprises 13 residues. CDR3 DNA, as far as it was read: TGTGCCAGCAGCTCCAGGGGATGGTACGAG. This gives the protein CASSSRGWYE. The full CDR3 is CASSSRGWYEQYF. The variable domain in full, completed from reference TRBV7-9 and TRBJ2-7, reads DTGVSQNPRHKITKRGQNVTFRCDPISEHNRLYWYRQTLGQGPEFLTYFQNEAQLEKSRLLSDRFSAERPKGSFSTLEIQRTEQGDSAMYLCASSSRGWYEQYFGPGTRLTVT.

Many counts were recorded for this clone. The CDR3 extends 3 residues past the end of the read, so its final part is completed from the germline J gene. The rearrangement joins TRBV20-1 to TRBJ1-1; weak D call: TRBD1 (5 bases). V lost 7 bases, J lost 5 bases, and 17 bases lay in between. Germline V gene sequence: CDR1 DFQATT, CDR2 SNEGSKA (reference sequence). The CDR3 has 13 residues. CDR3 bases read: TGCAGTGGGGAAGGGACCGGGGGAACTGAA. Its protein is CSGEGTGGTE. The CDR3 in its entirety is CSGEGTGGTEAFF.

This clone was counted a few times. The read terminates 3 residues ahead of where the CDR3 ends, so the germline J gene completes it. The rearrangement links TRBV2 to TRBJ2-3, with 10 nucleotides matching TRBD2. The junction had 10 bases not matched to a gene; V was cut back by 9 bases and J by 7 bases. The CDR3 has 14 residues. Germline-derived CDR1 and CDR2 are SNHLY and FYNNEI. This chain's CDR3 is CASPGLAAQNTQYF. CDR3 bases read: TGTGCCAGTCCCGGACTAGCGGCACAAAATACG.

This clone was picked up many times. The DNA ends 3 residues before the CDR3 does, and the rest of the CDR3 is filled in from the germline J gene. This chain uses TRBV4-1 with TRBJ2-5; TRBD1 is a possible D gene (6 bases). The CDR3 sequence is 18 residues long. V gave up 0 bases and J gave up 1 base, with 18 bases separating them. The germline gives CDR1 MGHRA, CDR2 YSYEKL. CDR3 DNA (partial): TGCGCCAGCAGCCAAGAGGGGACAACCTTTGGGGGCCAAGAGACC. Translation: CASSQEGTTFGGQET. The complete CDR3 protein is CASSQEGTTFGGQETQYF.

This clone was observed a handful of times. The read halts 3 residues ahead of the CDR3 end, with the missing end drawn from the germline J gene. This chain connects TRBV5-1 to TRBJ1-1, with 7 positions matching TRBD1. V dropped 3 bases and J dropped 3; count of bases not matched to a gene: 14. Germline lookup yields CDR1 SGHRS and CDR2 YFSETQ. The CDR3 is made up of 17 amino acids. The CDR3 reads CASSSREGRGADTEAFF. The sequenced CDR3 bases are TGCGCCAGCAGCTCTCGGGAGGGCAGGGGGGCGGACACTGAA.

To note about this clone: With the read ending 3 residues before the CDR3 end, the germline J gene is used to fill in that end. The chain joins TRBV7-6 to TRBJ2-7; D gene ambiguous. The germline gives CDR1 SGHVS, CDR2 FNYEAQ. The V gene lost 5 bases and the J gene lost 6 bases, with 11 bases spanning the gap. The CDR3 sequence is 12 residues long. The part of the CDR3 DNA that was read is TGTGCCAGCAGCCCCCGTGGCAGCGAG. Amino acids: CASSPRGSE. In full, the CDR3 is CASSPRGSEQYF. Looking up the rest from reference TRBV7-6 and TRBJ2-7 gives the full variable domain: GAGVSQSPRYKVTKRGQDVALRCDPISGHVSLYWYRQALGQGPEFLTYFNYEAQQDKSGLPNDRFSAERPEGSISTLTIQRTEQRDSAMYRCASSPRGSEQYFGPGTRLTVT.

Regarding this clone: The CDR3 extends 3 residues past the end of the read, so its final part is completed from the germline J gene. The chain uses TRBV6-2 or TRBV6-3 and TRBJ2-7; D is perhaps TRBD1 (5 bases). The CDR3 contains 16 residues. The germline gives CDR1 MNHEY, CDR2 SVGEGT. Trimming removed 6 bases at V and 4 bases at J, with 22 bases between. The covered CDR3 bases are TGTGCCAGCAGCCCCCTGCGCGCCAGGGTCGAGTACGAG. It encodes CASSPLRARVEYE. The CDR3 reads in full as CASSPLRARVEYEQYF.